What follows describes a single T cell receptor beta chain. Its specificity is not known. CDR1 and CDR2 from the germline V gene are SQVTM and ANQGSEA. Trimming cost V 4 bases and J 4 bases, with 7 bases left between them. This CDR3 has 11 residues. The record originates from a study of T cell clonotyping in hematopoietic cell transplantation. Study-wide findings and caveats: At the given depth, recipient repertoires were over 95% de novo clonotypes. After transplant, recipient diversity fell while pathologically expanded clonotypes grew through day 180. Graft donor and pretransplant recipient Inverse Simpson Index values predicted broader posttransplant TCR diversity.

TCRdb's table, derived via immunoSEQ multiplex PCR, lists solely in-frame clones and lacks some. Of 11,000 or so clones listed, about half are singletons. The chain recombines TRBV29-1 with TRBJ1-1; D uncertain. Material for sequencing was peripheral blood mononuclear cells. This sequence was found in a middle-aged man in good health. Some clones in this sample may be carry-over from other donors' samples. CDR3 loop: CSVAEVTEAFF. CDR3 nucleotide sequence: TGCAGCGTTGCCGAGGTCACTGAAGCTTTCTTT. The full variable domain, in which reference TRBV29-1 and TRBJ1-1 provide the parts outside the CDR3, is SAVISQKPSRDICQRGTSLTIQCQVDSQVTMMFWYRQQPGQSLTLIATANQGSEATYESGFVIDKFPISRPNLTFSTLTVSNMSPEDSSIYLCSVAEVTEAFFGQGTRLTVV.